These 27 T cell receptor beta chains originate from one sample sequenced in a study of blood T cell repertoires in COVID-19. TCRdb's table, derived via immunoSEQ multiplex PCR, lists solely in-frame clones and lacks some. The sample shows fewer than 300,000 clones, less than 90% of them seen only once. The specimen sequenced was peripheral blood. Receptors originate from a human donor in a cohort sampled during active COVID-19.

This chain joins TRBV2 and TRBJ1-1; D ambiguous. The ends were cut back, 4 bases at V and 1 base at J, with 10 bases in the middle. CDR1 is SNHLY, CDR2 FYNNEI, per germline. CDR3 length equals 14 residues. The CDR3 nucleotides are TGTGCCAGCAGTGGCTCGGCGGAGAACACTGAAGCTTTCTTT. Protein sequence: CASSGSAENTEAFF.

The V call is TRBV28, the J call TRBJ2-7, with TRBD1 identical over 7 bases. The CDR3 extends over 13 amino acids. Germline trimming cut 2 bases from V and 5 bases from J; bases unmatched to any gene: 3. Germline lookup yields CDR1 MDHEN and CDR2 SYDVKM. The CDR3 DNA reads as TGTGCCAGCAGTTTAGACAGGGATAACGAGCAGTACTTC. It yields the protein CASSLDRDNEQYF.

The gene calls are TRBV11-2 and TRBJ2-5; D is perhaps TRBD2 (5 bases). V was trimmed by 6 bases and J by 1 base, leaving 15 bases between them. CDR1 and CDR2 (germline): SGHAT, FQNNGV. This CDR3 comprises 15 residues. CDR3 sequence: CASRSGVGVQETQYF. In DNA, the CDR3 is TGTGCCAGCAGGTCAGGTGTCGGGGTCCAAGAGACCCAGTACTTC.

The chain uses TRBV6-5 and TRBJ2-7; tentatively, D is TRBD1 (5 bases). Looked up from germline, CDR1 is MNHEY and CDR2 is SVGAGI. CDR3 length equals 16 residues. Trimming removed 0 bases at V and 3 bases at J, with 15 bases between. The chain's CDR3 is CASSYSPGMGLYEQYF. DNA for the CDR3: TGTGCCAGCAGTTACTCTCCTGGGATGGGGCTCTACGAGCAGTACTTC.

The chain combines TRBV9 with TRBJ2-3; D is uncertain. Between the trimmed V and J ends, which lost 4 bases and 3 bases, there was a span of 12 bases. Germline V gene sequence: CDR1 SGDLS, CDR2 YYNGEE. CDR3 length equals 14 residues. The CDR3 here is CASSPNPLTDTQYF. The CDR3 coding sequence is TGTGCCAGCAGCCCCAACCCCCTAACAGATACGCAGTATTTT.

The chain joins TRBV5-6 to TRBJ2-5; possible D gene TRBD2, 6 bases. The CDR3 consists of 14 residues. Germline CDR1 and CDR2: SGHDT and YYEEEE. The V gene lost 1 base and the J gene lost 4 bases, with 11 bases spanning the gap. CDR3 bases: TGTGCCAGCAGCTTGAACGGGGGTGGAGAGACCCAGTACTTC. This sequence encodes CASSLNGGGETQYF.

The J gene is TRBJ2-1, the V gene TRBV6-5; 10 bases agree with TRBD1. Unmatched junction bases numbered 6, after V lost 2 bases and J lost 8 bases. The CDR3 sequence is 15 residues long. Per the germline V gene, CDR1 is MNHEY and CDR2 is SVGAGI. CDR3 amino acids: CASSYGTGELYEQFF. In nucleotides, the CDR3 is TGTGCCAGCAGTTACGGGACAGGGGAATTATATGAGCAGTTCTTC.

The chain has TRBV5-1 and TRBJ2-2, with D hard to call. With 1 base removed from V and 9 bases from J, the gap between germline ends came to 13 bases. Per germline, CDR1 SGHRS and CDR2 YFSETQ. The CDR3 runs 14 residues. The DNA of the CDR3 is TGCGCCAGCAGCTTGACTCCCCCACCCCGGGAGCTGTTTTTT. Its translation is CASSLTPPPRELFF.

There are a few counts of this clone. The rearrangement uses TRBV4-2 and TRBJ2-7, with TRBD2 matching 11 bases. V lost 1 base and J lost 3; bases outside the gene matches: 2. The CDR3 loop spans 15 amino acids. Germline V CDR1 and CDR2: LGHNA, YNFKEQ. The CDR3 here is CASSQGTSGLYEQYF. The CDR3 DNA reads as TGTGCCAGCAGCCAAGGGACTAGCGGGCTCTACGAGCAGTACTTC.

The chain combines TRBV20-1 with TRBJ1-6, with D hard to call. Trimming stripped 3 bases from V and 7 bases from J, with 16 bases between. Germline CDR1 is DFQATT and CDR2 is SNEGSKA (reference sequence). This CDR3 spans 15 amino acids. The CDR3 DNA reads TGCAGTGCTAGTCTTGGTGGCTCGGGGAATTCACCCCTCCACTTT. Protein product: CSASLGGSGNSPLHF.

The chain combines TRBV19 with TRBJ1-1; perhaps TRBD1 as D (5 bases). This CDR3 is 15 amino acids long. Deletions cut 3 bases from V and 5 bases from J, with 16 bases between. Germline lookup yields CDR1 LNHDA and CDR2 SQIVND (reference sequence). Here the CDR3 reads CASSIIGGAQTEAFF. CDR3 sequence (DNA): TGTGCCAGTAGTATTATAGGTGGGGCCCAAACTGAAGCTTTCTTT.

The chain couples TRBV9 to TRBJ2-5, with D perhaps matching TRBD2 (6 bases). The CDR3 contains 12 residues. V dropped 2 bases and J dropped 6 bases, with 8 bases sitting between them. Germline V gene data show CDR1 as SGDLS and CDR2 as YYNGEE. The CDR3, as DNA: TGTGCCAGCAGCGTTGGAGGGCAGACCCAGTACTTC. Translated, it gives CASSVGGQTQYF.

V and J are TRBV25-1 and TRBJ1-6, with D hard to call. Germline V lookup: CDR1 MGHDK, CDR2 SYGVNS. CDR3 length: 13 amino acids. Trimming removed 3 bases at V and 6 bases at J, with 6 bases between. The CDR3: CASSEAGNSPLHF. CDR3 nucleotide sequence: TGTGCCAGCAGTGAGGCGGGTAATTCACCCCTCCACTTT. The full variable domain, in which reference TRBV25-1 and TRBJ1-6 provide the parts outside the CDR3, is EADIYQTPRYLVIGTGKKITLECSQTMGHDKMYWYQQDPGMELHLIHYSYGVNSTEKGDLSSESTVSRIRTEHFPLTLESARPSHTSQYLCASSEAGNSPLHFGNGTRLTVT.

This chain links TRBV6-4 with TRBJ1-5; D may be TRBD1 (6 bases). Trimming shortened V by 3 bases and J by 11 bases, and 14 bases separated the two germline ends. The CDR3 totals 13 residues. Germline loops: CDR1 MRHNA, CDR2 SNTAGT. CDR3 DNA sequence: TGTGCCAGCAGTGAGCCACAGGGAAGGTCCCAGCATTTT. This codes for CASSEPQGRSQHF.

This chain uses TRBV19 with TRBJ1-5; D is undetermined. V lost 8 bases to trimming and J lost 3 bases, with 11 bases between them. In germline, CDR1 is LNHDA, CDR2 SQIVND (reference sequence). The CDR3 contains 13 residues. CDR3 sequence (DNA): TGTGCCAGTGCTGCGAGGGACAATCAGCCCCAGCATTTT. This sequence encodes CASAARDNQPQHF.

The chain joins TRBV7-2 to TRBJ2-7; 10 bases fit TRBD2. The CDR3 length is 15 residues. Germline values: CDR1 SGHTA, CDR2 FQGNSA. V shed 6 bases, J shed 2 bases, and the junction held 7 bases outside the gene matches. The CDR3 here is CASRLAGTSAYEQYF. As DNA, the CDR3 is TGTGCCAGCAGATTGGCTGGGACTAGCGCCTACGAGCAGTACTTC.

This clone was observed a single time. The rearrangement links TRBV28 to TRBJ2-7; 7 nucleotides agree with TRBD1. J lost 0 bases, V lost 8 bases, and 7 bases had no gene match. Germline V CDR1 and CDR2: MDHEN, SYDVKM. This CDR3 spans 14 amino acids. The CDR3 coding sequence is TGTGCCAGCGGAAACAGGGGCAGCTCCTACGAGCAGTACTTC. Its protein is CASGNRGSSYEQYF.

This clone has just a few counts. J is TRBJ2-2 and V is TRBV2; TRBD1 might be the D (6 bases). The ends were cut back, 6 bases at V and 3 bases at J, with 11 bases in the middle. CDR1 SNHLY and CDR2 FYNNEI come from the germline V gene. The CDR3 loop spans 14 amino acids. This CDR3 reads CASRRDTYTGELFF. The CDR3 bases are TGTGCCAGCAGACGGGACACCTACACCGGGGAGCTGTTTTTT.

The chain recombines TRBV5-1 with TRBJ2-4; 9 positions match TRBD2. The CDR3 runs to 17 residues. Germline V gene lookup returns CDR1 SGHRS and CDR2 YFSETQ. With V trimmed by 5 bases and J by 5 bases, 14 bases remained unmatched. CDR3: CASSSLPREGAQNIQYF. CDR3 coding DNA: TGCGCCAGCAGTTCCCTTCCGCGGGAGGGTGCACAAAACATTCAGTACTTC.

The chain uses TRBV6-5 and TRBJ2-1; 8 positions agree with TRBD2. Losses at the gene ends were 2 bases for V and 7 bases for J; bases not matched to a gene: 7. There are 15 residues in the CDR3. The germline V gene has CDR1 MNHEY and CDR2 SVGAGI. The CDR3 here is CASSYQSGSSNEQFF. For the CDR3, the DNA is TGTGCCAGCAGTTACCAAAGCGGGAGTTCAAATGAGCAGTTCTTC.

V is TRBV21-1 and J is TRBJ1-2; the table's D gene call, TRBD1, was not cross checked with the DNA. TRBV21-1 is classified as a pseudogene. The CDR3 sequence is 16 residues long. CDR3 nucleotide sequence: TGTGCCAGCAGCAAAGCCGGACAGGAGAGTATGTATGGCTACACCTTC. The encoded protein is CASSKAGQESMYGYTF.

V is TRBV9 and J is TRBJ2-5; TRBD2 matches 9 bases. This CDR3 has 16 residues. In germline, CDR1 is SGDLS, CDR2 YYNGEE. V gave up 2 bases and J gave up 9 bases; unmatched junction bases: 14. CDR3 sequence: CASSVGLAGLREPQYF. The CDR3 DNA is TGTGCCAGCAGCGTTGGGCTAGCGGGACTAAGAGAACCCCAGTACTTC.

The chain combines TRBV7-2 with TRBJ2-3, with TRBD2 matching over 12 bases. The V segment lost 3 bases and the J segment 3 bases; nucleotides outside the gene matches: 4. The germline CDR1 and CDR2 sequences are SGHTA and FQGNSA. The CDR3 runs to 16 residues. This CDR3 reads CASSFASGRATDTQYF. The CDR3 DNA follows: TGTGCCAGCAGCTTTGCTAGCGGGAGGGCTACAGATACGCAGTATTTT.

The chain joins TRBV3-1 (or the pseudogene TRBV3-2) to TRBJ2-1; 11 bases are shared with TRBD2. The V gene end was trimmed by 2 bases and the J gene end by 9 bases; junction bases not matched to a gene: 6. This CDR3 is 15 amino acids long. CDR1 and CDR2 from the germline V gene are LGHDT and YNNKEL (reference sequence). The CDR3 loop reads CASSQSNLAGGEQFF. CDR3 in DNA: TGTGCCAGCAGCCAATCCAATCTAGCGGGAGGTGAGCAGTTCTTC.

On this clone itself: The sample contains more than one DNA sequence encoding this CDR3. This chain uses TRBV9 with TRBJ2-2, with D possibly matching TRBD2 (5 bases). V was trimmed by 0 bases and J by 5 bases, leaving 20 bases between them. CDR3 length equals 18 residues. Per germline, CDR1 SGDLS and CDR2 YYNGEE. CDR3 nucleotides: TGTGCCAGCAGCGTAGACCCAGGCGGAAGCCGGGGAACCGGGGAGCTGTTTTTT. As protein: CASSVDPGGSRGTGELFF.

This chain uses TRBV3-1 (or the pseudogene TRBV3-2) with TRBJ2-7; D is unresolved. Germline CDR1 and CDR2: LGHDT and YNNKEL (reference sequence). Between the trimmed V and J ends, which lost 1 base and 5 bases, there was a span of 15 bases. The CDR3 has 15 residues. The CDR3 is CASSQGAAVGNEQYF. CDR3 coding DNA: TGTGCCAGCAGCCAAGGTGCCGCGGTTGGCAACGAGCAGTACTTC.

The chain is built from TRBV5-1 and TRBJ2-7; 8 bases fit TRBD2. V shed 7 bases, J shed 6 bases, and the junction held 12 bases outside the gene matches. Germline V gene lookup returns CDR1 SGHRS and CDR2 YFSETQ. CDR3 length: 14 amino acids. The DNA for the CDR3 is TGCGCCAGCTCCTACCGGGAGGGGACCCGCGAGCAGTACTTC. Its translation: CASSYREGTREQYF. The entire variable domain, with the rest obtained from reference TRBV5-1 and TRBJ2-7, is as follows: KAGVTQTPRYLIKTRGQQVTLSCSPISGHRSVSWYQQTPGQGLQFLFEYFSETQRNKGNFPGRFSGRQFSNSRSEMNVSTLELGDSALYLCASSYREGTREQYFGPGTRLTVT.